The T cell receptor beta chain described here comes from a study of blood T cell repertoires in COVID-19. Overall study: Researchers got acute and convalescent COVID-19 samples from the United States, Italy and Spain.

Generated by immunoSEQ multiplex PCR, the TCRdb table keeps only in-frame clones and is missing some. The table shows 81,000 or so clones, with over 80% occurring only once. Germline V gives CDR1 MGHRA, CDR2 YSYEKL. The CDR3 contains 17 residues. The junction had 8 bases not matched to a gene; V was cut back by 0 bases and J by 4 bases. This clone occurred a few times. This clonotype was sampled from a woman aged 70-85 years with active or convalescent COVID-19. The genes are TRBV4-1 and TRBJ1-3; 8 bases agree with TRBD1. Sequencing used peripheral blood. CDR3 loop: CASSQDRNRGLGNTIYF. CDR3 DNA sequence: TGCGCCAGCAGCCAAGATCGGAACAGGGGGTTAGGAAACACCATATATTTT.